A selection of T cell receptor beta chains follows, all from one sample in a study of blood T cell repertoires in COVID-19. Method: immunoSEQ multiplex PCR; TCRdb's copy keeps in-frame clones and lacks some. The sample shows 180,000 or so clones, roughly 80% of them seen only once. Sequences were obtained from PBMCs or T cells enriched from blood (not recorded which). The source is a woman aged 45-59 years who had recovered from COVID-19. The CDR3 runs from the conserved cysteine through the conserved F or W. D genes are given only for firm matches. Rows give clone size only sometimes, using once, few, many, or a class for an expanded clone.

TRBJ1-1 NA NA TRBV3-1/TRBV3-2 CASSYVLRGGTEAFF TGTGCCAGCAGCTACGTCCTCAGGGGTGGAACTGAAGCTTTCTTT
TRBJ1-1 NA TRBD1 TRBV5-1 CASSSGTGDTEAFF TGCGCCAGCAGCTCCGGGACAGGGGATACTGAAGCTTTCTTT
TRBJ1-5 NA NA TRBV4-2 CASSQERGLNQPQHF TGTGCCAGCAGCCAAGAGAGGGGACTCAATCAGCCCCAGCATTTT
TRBJ1-3 few NA TRBV30 CAWMGGNTIYF TGTGCCTGGATGGGCGGAAACACCATATATTTT
TRBJ1-5 NA TRBD1 TRBV18 CASSFSTGEDRQHF TGTGCCAGCTCATTCTCTACAGGGGAGGACCGCCAGCATTTT
TRBJ2-6 NA TRBD1 TRBV7-9 CASSAWGGQGFSGANVLTF TGTGCCAGCAGCGCCTGGGGCGGACAGGGGTTTTCTGGGGCCAACGTCCTGACTTTC
TRBJ1-1 NA NA TRBV6-5 CASSYVQGREAFF TGTGCCAGCAGTTACGTGCAGGGAAGGGAAGCTTTCTTT
TRBJ2-2 NA NA TRBV5-4 CASSLSWVTQSNTGELFF TGTGCCAGCAGCTTGTCCTGGGTGACACAAAGTAACACCGGGGAGCTGTTTTTT
TRBJ2-5 NA TRBD2 TRBV18 CASSPPGLADTETQYF TGTGCCAGCTCACCCCCGGGACTAGCGGATACGGAGACCCAGTACTTC
TRBJ1-1 NA TRBD1 TRBV5-1 CASSGDSLNTEAFF TGCGCCAGCAGCGGGGACAGTCTGAACACTGAAGCTTTCTTT
TRBJ1-2 NA NA TRBV29-1 CSVDGTGYGYTF TGCAGCGTTGATGGTACCGGCTATGGCTACACCTTC
TRBJ1-3 NA NA TRBV12-5 CASGPRDSLRASGNTIYF TGTGCTAGTGGTCCTAGGGACTCCTTGAGGGCCTCTGGAAACACCATATATTTT
TRBJ2-3 once NA TRBV7-2 CASSLYRGAADTQYF TGTGCCAGCAGCTTATATCGGGGGGCCGCAGATACGCAGTATTTT
TRBJ1-5 NA TRBD1 TRBV10-3 CATMTGGDQPQHF TGTGCCACGATGACAGGGGGGGATCAGCCCCAGCATTTT